This TCR beta chain stems from a study of blood T cell repertoires in COVID-19. The wider study: Nucleic acid was either cDNA or gDNA, and it came from T cells, B-cell-depleted T cells, or PBMCs.

This clone came up a few times. The assay was immunoSEQ multiplex PCR, and TCRdb's table has in-frame clones only and misses some. The table shows over 150,000 clones, with over 75% occurring only once. CDR1 is DFQATT and CDR2 is SNEGSKA in the germline V gene (reference sequence). The V end was cut by 3 bases, the J end by 1 base, with 10 bases between. The CDR3 has 15 amino acids. Input material: peripheral blood. This receptor was obtained from a man aged 55 to 70 with COVID-19, enrolled during active disease. The genes are TRBV20-1 and TRBJ1-6; D is perhaps TRBD1 (5 bases). The CDR3 sequence is CSASYQGSYNSPLHF. The CDR3 DNA reads TGCAGTGCTAGTTACCAGGGATCCTATAATTCACCCCTCCACTTT.